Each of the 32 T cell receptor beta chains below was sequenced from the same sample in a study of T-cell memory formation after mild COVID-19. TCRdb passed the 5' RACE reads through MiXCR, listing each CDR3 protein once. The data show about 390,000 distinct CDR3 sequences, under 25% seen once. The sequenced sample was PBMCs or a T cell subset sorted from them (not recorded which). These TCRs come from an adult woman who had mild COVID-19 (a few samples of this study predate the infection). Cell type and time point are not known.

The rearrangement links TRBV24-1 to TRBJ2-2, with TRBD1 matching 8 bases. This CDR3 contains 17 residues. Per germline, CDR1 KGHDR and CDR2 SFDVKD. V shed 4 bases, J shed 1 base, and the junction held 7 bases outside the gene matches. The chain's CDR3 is CATSEPPGQENTGELFF. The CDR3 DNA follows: TGTGCCACCAGTGAGCCCCCGGGACAGGAGAACACCGGGGAGCTGTTTTTT.

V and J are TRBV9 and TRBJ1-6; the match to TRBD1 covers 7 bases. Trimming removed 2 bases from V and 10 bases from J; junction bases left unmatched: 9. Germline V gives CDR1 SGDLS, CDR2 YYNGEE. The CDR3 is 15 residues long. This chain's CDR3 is CASSVGSTGHSPLHF. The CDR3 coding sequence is TGTGCCAGCAGCGTGGGTTCGACAGGGCACTCACCCCTCCACTTT. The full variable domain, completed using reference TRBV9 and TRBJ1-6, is DSGVTQTPKHLITATGQRVTLRCSPRSGDLSVYWYQQSLDQGLQFLIQYYNGEERAKGNILERFSAQQFPDLHSELNLSSLELGDSALYFCASSVGSTGHSPLHFGNGTRLTVT.

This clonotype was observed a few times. The CDR3 sequence: CASSLFGETQYF. CDR3 nucleotides: TGTGCCAGCAGTTTATTCGGGGAGACCCAGTACTTC. The chain employs TRBV11-2 and TRBJ2-5; no definite D call. Between the trimmed V and J ends, which lost 6 bases and 5 bases, there was a span of 10 bases. The CDR3 covers 12 residues. Germline loops: CDR1 SGHAT, CDR2 FQNNGV.

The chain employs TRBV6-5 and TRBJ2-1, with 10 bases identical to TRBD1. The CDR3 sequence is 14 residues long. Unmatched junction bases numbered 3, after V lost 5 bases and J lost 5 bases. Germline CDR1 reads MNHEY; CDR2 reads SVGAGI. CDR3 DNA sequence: TGTGCCAGCAGTGCCGGGACAGGGGACAATGAGCAGTTCTTC. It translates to CASSAGTGDNEQFF.

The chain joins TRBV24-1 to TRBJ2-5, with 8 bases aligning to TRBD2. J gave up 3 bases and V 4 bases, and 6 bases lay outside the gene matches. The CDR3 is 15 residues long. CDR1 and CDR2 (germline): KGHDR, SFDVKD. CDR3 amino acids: CATSEPTSGKETQYF. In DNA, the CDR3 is TGTGCCACCAGTGAGCCAACTAGCGGAAAAGAGACCCAGTACTTC.

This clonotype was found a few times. The CDR3 sequence: CASSPPGTGGSGNTIYF. CDR3 DNA sequence: TGTGCCAGCTCACCTCCCGGGACAGGGGGCTCTGGAAACACCATATATTTT. The chain combines TRBV18 with TRBJ1-3; 11 nucleotides line up with TRBD1. V was pared by 3 bases and J by 0 bases, with 4 bases of the junction left unmatched. This CDR3 spans 17 amino acids. Germline lookup yields CDR1 KGHSH and CDR2 LQKENI.

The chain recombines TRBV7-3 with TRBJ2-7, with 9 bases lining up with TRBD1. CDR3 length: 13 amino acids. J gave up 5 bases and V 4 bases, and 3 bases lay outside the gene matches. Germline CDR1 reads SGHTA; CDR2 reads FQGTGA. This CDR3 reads CASSSGQGDEQYF. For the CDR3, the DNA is TGTGCCAGCAGCTCGGGACAGGGAGACGAGCAGTACTTC.

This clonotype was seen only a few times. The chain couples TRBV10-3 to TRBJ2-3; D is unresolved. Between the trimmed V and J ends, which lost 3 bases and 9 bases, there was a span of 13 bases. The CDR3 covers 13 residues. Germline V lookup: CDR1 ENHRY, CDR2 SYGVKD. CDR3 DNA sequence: TGTGCCATCAGTGAAGGGCTCTCGACAACGCAGTATTTT. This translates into CAISEGLSTTQYF.

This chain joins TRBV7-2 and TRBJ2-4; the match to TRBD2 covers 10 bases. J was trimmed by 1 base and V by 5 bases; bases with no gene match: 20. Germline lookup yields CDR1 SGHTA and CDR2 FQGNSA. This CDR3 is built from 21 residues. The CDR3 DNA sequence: TGTGCCAGCAGCCCAAGACGGGTAGCGGGGGGCGGGGTGGCTGCCAAAAACATTCAGTACTTC. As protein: CASSPRRVAGGGVAAKNIQYF.

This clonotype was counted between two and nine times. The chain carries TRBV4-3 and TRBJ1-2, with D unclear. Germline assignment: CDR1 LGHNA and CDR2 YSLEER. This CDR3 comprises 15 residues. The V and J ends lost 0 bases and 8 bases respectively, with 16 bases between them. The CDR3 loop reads CASSQDNGVPGGYTF. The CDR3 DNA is TGCGCCAGCAGCCAAGATAACGGGGTACCGGGGGGCTACACCTTC.

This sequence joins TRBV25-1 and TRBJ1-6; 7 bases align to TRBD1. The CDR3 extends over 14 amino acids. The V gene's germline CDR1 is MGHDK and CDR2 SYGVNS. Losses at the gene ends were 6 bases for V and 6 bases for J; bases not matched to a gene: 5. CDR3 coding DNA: TGTGCCAGCAGATTTACAGGGGCTAATTCACCCCTCCACTTT. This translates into CASRFTGANSPLHF.

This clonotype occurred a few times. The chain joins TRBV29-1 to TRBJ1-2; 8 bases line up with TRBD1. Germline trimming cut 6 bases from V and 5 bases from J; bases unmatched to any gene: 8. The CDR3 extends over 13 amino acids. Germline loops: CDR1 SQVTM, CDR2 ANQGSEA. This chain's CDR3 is CSVETRTGYGYTF. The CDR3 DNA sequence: TGCAGCGTCGAAACCCGGACAGGGTATGGCTACACCTTC.

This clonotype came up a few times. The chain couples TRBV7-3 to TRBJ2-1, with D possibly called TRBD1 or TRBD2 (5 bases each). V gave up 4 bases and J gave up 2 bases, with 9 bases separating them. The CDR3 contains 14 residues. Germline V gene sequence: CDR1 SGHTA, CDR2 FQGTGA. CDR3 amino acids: CASSWGTAYNEQFF. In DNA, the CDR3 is TGTGCCAGCAGCTGGGGGACGGCCTACAATGAGCAGTTCTTC. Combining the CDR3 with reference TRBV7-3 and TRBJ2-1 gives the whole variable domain GAGVSQTPSNKVTEKGKYVELRCDPISGHTALYWYRQSLGQGPEFLIYFQGTGAADDSGLPNDRFFAVRPEGSVSTLKIQRTERGDSAVYLCASSWGTAYNEQFFGPGTRLTVL.

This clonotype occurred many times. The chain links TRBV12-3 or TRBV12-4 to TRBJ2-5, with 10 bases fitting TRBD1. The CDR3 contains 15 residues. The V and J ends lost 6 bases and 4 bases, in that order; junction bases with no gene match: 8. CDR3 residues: CASRLGTGVGETQYF. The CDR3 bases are TGTGCCAGCAGACTCGGGACAGGGGTAGGAGAGACCCAGTACTTC.

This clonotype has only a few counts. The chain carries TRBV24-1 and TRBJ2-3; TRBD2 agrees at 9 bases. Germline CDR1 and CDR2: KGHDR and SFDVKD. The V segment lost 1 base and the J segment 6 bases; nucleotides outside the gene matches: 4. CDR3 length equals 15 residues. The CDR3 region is CATSDFLAGEDTQYF. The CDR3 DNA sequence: TGTGCCACCAGTGATTTTTTAGCGGGAGAGGATACGCAGTATTTT.

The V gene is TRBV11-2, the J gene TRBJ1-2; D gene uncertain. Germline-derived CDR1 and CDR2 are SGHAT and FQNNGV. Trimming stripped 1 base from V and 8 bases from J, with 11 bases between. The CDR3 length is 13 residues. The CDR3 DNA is TGTGCCAGCAGCTTAGGGTTCACAGCGGGCTACACCTTC. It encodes CASSLGFTAGYTF.

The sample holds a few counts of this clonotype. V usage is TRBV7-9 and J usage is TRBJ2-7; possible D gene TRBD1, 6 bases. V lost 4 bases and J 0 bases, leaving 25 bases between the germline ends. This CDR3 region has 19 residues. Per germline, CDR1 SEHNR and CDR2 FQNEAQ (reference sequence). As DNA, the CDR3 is TGTGCCAGCAGCTCAAGCAGCATAGGACAGAAAGATAGCTCCTACGAGCAGTACTTC. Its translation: CASSSSSIGQKDSSYEQYF.

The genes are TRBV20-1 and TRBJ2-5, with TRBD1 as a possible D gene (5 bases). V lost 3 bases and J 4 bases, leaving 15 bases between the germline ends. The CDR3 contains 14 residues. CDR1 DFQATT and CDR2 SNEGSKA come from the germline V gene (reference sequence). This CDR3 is CSARQLQGGETQYF. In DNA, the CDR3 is TGCAGTGCTAGGCAGTTGCAGGGTGGAGAGACCCAGTACTTC.

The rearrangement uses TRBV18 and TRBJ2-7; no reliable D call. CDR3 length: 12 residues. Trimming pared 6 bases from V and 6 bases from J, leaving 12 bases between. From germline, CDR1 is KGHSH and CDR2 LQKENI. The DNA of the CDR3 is TGTGCCAGCTCTTTTGGGGAAGGCGAGCAGTACTTC. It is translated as CASSFGEGEQYF.

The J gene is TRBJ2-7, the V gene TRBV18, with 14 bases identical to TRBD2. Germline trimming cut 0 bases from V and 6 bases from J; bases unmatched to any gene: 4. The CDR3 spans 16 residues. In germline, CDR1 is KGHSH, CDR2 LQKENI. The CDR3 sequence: CASSPPGLAGAGEQYF. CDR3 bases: TGTGCCAGCTCACCACCGGGACTAGCGGGAGCTGGCGAGCAGTACTTC.

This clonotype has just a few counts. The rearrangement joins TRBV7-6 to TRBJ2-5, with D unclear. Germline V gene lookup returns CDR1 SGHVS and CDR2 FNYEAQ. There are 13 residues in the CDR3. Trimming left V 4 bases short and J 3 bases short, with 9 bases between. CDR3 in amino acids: CASSSLVKETQYF. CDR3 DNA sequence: TGTGCCAGCAGCTCGTTAGTCAAAGAGACCCAGTACTTC.

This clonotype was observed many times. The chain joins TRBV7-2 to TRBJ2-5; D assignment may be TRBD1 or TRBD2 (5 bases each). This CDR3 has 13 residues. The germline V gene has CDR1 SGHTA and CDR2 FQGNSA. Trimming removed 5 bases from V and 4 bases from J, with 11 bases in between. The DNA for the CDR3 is TGTGCCAGCAGCCCAGGGACGGGAGAGACCCAGTACTTC. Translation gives CASSPGTGETQYF.

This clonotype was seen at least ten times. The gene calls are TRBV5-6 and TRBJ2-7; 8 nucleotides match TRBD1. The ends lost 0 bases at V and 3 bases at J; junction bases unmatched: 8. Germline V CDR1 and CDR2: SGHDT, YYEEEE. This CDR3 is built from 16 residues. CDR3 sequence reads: CASSLVGIGQGYEQYF. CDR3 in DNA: TGTGCCAGCAGCTTGGTGGGGATTGGACAGGGCTACGAGCAGTACTTC.

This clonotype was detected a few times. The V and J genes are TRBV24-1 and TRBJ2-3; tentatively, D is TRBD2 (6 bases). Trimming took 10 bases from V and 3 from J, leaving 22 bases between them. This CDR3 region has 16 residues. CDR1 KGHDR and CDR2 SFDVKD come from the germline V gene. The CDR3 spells CATLLLGGVRTDTQYF. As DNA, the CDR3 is TGTGCCACGCTCCTGCTGGGGGGAGTGAGGACAGATACGCAGTATTTT.

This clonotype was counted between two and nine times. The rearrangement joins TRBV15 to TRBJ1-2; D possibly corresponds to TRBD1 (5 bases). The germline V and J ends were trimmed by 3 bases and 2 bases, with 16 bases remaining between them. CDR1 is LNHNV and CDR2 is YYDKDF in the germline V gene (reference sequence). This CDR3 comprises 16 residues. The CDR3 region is CATSSRQQVSNYGYTF. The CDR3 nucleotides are TGTGCCACCAGCAGTAGGCAACAGGTCTCCAACTATGGCTACACCTTC.

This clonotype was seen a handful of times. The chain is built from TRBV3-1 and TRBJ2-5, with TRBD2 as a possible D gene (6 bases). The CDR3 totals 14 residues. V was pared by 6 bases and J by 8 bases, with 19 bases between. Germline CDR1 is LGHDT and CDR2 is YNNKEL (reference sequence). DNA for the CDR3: TGTGCCAGCAGGCCTCCGGGACTCCTGGGAACCCAGTACTTC. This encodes CASRPPGLLGTQYF.

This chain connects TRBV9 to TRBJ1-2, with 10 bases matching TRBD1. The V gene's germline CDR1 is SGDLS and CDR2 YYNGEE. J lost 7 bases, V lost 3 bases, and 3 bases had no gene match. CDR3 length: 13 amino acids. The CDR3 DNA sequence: TGTGCCAGCAGCGCGGGACAGGGGTCTGGCTACACCTTC. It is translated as CASSAGQGSGYTF.

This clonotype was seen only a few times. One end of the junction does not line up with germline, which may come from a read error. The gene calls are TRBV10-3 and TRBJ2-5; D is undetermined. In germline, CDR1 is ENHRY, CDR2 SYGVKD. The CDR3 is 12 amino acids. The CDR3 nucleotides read TGTGCCATCAGTGGATCCCAAGGGACCCAGTACTTC. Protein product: CAISGSQGTQYF.

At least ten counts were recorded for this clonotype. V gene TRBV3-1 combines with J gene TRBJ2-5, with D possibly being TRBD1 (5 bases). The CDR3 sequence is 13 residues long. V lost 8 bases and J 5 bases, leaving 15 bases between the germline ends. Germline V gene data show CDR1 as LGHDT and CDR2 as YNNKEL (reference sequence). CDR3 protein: CASEPVGQETQYF. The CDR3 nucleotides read TGTGCCAGCGAACCCGTGGGGCAGGAGACCCAGTACTTC.

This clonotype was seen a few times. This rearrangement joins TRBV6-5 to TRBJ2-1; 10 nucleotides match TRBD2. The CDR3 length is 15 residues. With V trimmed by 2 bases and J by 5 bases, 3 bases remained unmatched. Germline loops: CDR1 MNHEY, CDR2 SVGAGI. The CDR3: CASSYLAGENNEQFF. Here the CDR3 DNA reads TGTGCCAGCAGTTACCTAGCGGGAGAGAACAATGAGCAGTTCTTC.

CDR3 region: CASSTRDRGSYEQYF. The CDR3 nucleotides read TGTGCCAGCAGCACTCGGGACAGAGGGTCCTACGAGCAGTACTTC. V usage is TRBV6-5 and J usage is TRBJ2-7; TRBD1 matches at 7 bases. With V trimmed by 6 bases and J by 1 base, 9 bases remained unmatched. Germline loops: CDR1 MNHEY, CDR2 SVGAGI. The CDR3 length is 15 residues.

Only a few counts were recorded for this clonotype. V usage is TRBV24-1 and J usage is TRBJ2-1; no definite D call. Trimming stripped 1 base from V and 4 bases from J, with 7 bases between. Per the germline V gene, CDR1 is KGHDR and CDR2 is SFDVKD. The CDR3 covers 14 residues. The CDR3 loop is CATSDFPGYNEQFF. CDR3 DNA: TGTGCCACCAGTGATTTTCCCGGATACAATGAGCAGTTCTTC.